The source of this TCR delta chain is a study of gamma-delta chains in newborns, infants, children. V lost 3 bases to trimming and J lost 2 bases; unmatched junction nucleotides: 12. CDR3 length equals 17 residues. Looked up from germline, CDR1 is GEAIGNYY and CDR2 is EKD. TCRdb re-called clones from the reads using CATT. Altogether about 11,000 delta-chain clones are present, about 8.6% being singletons, with the ten largest covering 3% to 4%. V usage is TRDV2 and J usage is TRDJ1; TRDD3 matches at 9 bases. The clonotype originates from a child who was a newborn, infant or young child, either healthy, febrile or measles-vaccinated (not recorded which). Sequenced: blood. The CDR3 loop is CACDALLGDEKTDKLIF. In DNA, the CDR3 is TGTGCCTGTGACGCCCTCCTGGGGGATGAGAAGACCGATAAACTCATCTTT.